The present T cell receptor (beta chain) was sequenced within a study of blood T cells in healthy people across ages. Study results and caveats: In long-lived donors, naive CD4+ cell counts and diversity exceeded those of aged donors. Unsorted PBMCs blocked a conclusive comparison of naive and antigen-experienced cells.

This clonotype was seen more than once but under ten times. What it binds is unknown. The second PCR ran roughly 6 to 11 cycles with a sample-barcoded 5' primer and J-beta primers. Via MiXCR, TCRdb re-called the 5' RACE reads, giving one row per CDR3 protein. The sample lists some 900,000 distinct CDR3 sequences, around 48% occurring once. The specimen was blood. This TCR came from a man aged 30 to 39 in good health.

CDR3: CSVETRDTQYF. The CDR3 DNA reads TGCAGCGTTGAAACGAGGGATACGCAGTATTTT. The chain employs TRBV29-1 and TRBJ2-3; D ambiguous. The CDR3 runs to 11 residues. Trimming left V 2 bases short and J 6 bases short, with 6 bases between. Germline V gives CDR1 SQVTM, CDR2 ANQGSEA.